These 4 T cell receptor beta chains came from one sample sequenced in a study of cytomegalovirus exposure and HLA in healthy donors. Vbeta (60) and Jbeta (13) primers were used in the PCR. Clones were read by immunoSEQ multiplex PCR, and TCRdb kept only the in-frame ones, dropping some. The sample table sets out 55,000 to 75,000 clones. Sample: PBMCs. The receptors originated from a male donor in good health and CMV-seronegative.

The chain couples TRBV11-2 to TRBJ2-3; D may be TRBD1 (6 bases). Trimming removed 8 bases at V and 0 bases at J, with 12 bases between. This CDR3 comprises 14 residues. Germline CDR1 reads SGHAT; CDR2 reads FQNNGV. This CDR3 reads CASGQLFSTDTQYF. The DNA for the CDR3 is TGTGCCAGCGGACAGTTATTTAGCACAGATACGCAGTATTTT.

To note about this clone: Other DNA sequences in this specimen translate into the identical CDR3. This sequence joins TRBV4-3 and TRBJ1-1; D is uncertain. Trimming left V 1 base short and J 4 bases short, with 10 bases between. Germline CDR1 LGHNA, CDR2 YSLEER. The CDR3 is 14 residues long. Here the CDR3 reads CASSQGSGVTEAFF. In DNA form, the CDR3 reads TGCGCCAGCAGCCAAGGCAGCGGCGTCACTGAAGCTTTCTTT.

The CDR3 region is CASSLVGSGTNEKLFF. CDR3 nucleotides: TGCGCCAGCAGCTTGGTAGGATCAGGAACTAATGAAAAACTGTTTTTT. This sequence joins TRBV5-1 and TRBJ1-4; no firm D call. The CDR3 has 16 residues. V dropped 0 bases and J dropped 1 base, with 10 bases sitting between them. The germline V gene has CDR1 SGHRS and CDR2 YFSETQ.

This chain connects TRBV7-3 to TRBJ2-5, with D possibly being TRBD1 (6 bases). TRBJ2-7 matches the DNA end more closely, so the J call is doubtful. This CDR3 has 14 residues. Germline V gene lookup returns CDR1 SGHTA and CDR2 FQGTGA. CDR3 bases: TGTGCCAGCAGTCTATTTGACAGGCCCCTCGAGCAGTACTTC. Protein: CASSLFDRPLEQYF.